This TCR beta chain was found in a study of blood T cell repertoires in COVID-19. At the level of the study: Acute and convalescent COVID-19 specimens originated in the United States, Italy and Spain. PBMCs, B-cell-depleted T cells, or T cells provided the cDNA or gDNA that made up the material.

Authors' analysis steps: Reference gene primers were amplified, and this amplification served to estimate nucleated cell counts. Repertoires were generated with immunoSEQ multiplex PCR, while TCRdb's copy carries only in-frame clones and drops some. V and J calls plus clone size are reproduced from that table; the DNA served to infer D and trimming. Of around 130,000 clones listed, over 80% are singletons. CDR3 length equals 14 residues. V lost 7 bases to trimming and J lost 2 bases, with 14 bases between them. Germline V gene lookup returns CDR1 SGHTA and CDR2 FQGNSA. The chain is built from TRBV7-2 and TRBJ1-1; D is unclear. This clonotype was obtained from a man aged 40-49 years with active or convalescent COVID-19. Specimen: peripheral blood. CDR3 bases: TGTGCCAGCAACCTCGCACAGAGTAACACTGAAGCTTTCTTT. Translated: CASNLAQSNTEAFF.